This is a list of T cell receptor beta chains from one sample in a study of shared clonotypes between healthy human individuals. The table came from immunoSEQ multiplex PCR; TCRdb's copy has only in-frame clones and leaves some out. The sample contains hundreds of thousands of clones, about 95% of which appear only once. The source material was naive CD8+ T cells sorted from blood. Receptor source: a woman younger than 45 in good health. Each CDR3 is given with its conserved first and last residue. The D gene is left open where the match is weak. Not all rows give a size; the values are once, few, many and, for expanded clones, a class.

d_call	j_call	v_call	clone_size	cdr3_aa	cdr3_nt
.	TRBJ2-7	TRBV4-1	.	CASSQEVVTYEQYF	TGCGCCAGCAGCCAAGAAGTTGTAACCTACGAGCAGTACTTC
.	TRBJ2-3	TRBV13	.	CASSSPITDTQYF	TGTGCCAGCAGCTCGCCTATTACAGATACGCAGTATTTT
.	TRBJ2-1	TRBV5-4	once	CASSSKLASKNEQFF	TGTGCCAGCAGCTCCAAACTAGCTTCGAAGAATGAGCAGTTCTTC
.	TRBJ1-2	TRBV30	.	CASDFKPYGYTF	TGTGCCTCGGACTTTAAACCTTATGGCTACACCTTC
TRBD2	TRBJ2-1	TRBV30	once	CAWSLLAPSSYNEQFF	TGTGCCTGGAGCTTACTAGCGCCTAGCTCCTACAATGAGCAGTTCTTC
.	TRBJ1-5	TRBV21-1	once	CASSKANGNQPQHF	TGTGCCAGCAGCAAAGCGAATGGCAATCAGCCCCAGCATTTT
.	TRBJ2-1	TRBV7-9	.	CASSLRRDRGLADEQFF	TGTGCCAGCAGCTTACGCCGGGACAGGGGACTAGCCGATGAGCAGTTCTTC
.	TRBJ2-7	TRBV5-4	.	CASSLREGTPYEQYF	TGTGCCAGCAGCTTGCGGGAAGGGACTCCCTACGAGCAGTACTTC
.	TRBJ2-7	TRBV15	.	CATSSLSYEQYF	TGTGCCACCAGCAGCCTATCATACGAGCAGTACTTC
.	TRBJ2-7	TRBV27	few	CASSPSGSEQYF	TGTGCCAGCAGCCCCTCAGGATCCGAGCAGTACTTC
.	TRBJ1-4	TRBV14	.	CASSKSRGLTNEKLFF	TGTGCCAGCAGCAAATCTAGGGGCTTAACTAATGAAAAACTGTTTTTT
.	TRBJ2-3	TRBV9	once	CASSVDPGATITDTQYF	TGTGCCAGCAGCGTCGACCCCGGGGCTACAATAACAGATACGCAGTATTTT
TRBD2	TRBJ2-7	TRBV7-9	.	CASSLAEGLAHYEQYF	TGTGCCAGCAGCTTAGCGGAGGGACTAGCGCATTACGAGCAGTACTTC
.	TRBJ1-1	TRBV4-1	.	CASSQATPGGEGNTEAFF	TGCGCCAGCAGCCAAGCGACACCGGGGGGCGAGGGGAACACTGAAGCTTTCTTT
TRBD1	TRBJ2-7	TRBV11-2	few	CASSLRQGALYEQYF	TGTGCCAGCAGCTTACGACAGGGGGCTCTCTACGAGCAGTACTTC
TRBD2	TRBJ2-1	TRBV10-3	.	CAISEMTSGSYNEQFF	TGTGCCATCAGTGAGATGACTAGCGGGAGCTACAATGAGCAGTTCTTC
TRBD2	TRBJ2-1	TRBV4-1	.	CASSPLLGGSGSSIEQFF	TGCGCCAGCAGCCCACTCCTGGGGGGTAGCGGGAGTAGTATTGAGCAGTTCTTC
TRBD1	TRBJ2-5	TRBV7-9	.	CASSYTPGQGEETQYF	TGTGCCAGCAGCTATACTCCGGGACAGGGGGAAGAGACCCAGTACTTC
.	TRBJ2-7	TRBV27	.	CASIIRDKAYEQYF	TGTGCCAGCATCATCCGGGACAAAGCCTACGAGCAGTACTTC
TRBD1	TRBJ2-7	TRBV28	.	CAIFGGTGADEQYF	TGTGCCATCTTCGGGGGGACAGGGGCCGACGAGCAGTACTTC
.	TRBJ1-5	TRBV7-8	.	CASSPIFGKPQHF	TGTGCCAGCAGCCCGATATTTGGAAAGCCCCAGCATTTT
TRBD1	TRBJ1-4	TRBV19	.	CASSARQGNELFF	TGTGCCAGTAGTGCGCGACAGGGGAACGAACTGTTTTTT
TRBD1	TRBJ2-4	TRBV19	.	CASNPGGTGIAKNIQYF	TGTGCCAGTAACCCAGGGGGGACAGGGATAGCCAAAAACATTCAGTACTTC
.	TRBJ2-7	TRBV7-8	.	CASSDTTSYEQYF	TGTGCCAGCAGCGATACTACTTCCTACGAGCAGTACTTC
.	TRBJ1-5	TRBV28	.	CASSFPEQPQHF	TGTGCCAGCAGTTTTCCCGAACAGCCCCAGCATTTT
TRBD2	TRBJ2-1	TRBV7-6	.	CASSSDELAGYNEQFF	TGTGCCAGCAGCTCCGATGAGCTAGCGGGATACAATGAGCAGTTCTTC
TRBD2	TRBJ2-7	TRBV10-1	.	CASSEFTSGSYEQYF	TGCGCCAGCAGTGAATTCACTAGCGGGTCGTACGAGCAGTACTTC
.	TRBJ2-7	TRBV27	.	CASSPSSGRISYEQYF	TGTGCCAGCAGTCCTAGTAGCGGTCGGATTTCCTACGAGCAGTACTTC
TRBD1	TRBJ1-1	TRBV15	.	CATGTGGSTEAFF	TGTGCCACAGGAACAGGGGGAAGCACTGAAGCTTTCTTT
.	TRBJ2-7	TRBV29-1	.	CSVSSGSGEQYF	TGCAGCGTTTCTTCTGGGAGCGGCGAGCAGTACTTC
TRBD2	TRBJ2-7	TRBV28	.	CASSFEREVPLEQYF	TGTGCCAGCAGTTTCGAACGGGAGGTGCCGCTCGAGCAGTACTTC
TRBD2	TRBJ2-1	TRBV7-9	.	CASSLTSSSYNEQFF	TGTGCCAGCAGCTTGACTAGCAGCTCCTACAATGAGCAGTTCTTC
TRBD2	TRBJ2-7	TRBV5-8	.	CASSSIGLADNYEQYF	TGTGCCAGCAGCTCCATTGGACTAGCGGATAACTACGAGCAGTACTTC
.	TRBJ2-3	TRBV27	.	CASSWGSADDTQYF	TGTGCCAGCAGTTGGGGTTCCGCCGACGATACGCAGTATTTT
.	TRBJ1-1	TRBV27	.	CATTGSGTEAFF	TGTGCCACCACAGGGTCGGGCACTGAAGCTTTCTTT
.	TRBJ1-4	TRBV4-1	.	CATSLTGNEKLFF	TGCGCCACCAGCCTCACTGGCAATGAAAAACTGTTTTTT
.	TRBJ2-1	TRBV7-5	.	CVRGDLGGTSGSFYNEQFF	TGTGTCAGAGGGGACCTCGGAGGGACTAGCGGGAGTTTTTACAATGAGCAGTTCTTC
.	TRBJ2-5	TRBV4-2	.	CASSPGTGPGTQYF	TGTGCCAGCAGCCCCGGAACCGGTCCCGGCACCCAGTACTTC
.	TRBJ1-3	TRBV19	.	CASSLNRDPGNTIYF	TGTGCCAGTAGCTTAAACCGGGACCCTGGAAACACCATATATTTT
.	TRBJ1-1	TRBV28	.	CASSLLFGTPGLTNTEAFF	TGTGCCAGCAGTTTATTGTTTGGGACCCCCGGGCTAACGAACACTGAAGCTTTCTTT
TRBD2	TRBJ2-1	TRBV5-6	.	CASSQWASGEDEQFF	TGTGCCAGCAGCCAATGGGCTAGCGGCGAGGACGAGCAGTTCTTC
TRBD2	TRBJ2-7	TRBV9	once	CASSPLGTSGYEQYF	TGTGCCAGCAGCCCGCTCGGGACTAGCGGATACGAGCAGTACTTC
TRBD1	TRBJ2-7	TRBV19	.	CASSPGTGDYEQYF	TGTGCCAGTTCCCCGGGGACAGGGGACTACGAGCAGTACTTC
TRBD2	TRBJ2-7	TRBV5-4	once	CASKTSGAYEQYF	TGTGCCAGCAAAACTAGCGGGGCCTACGAGCAGTACTTC
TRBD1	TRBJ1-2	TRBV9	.	CASSGTGTAYGYTF	TGTGCCAGCAGCGGCACCGGGACAGCCTATGGCTACACCTTC
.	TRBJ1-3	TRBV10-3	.	CAISESVSHSGNTIYF	TGTGCCATCAGTGAGTCAGTGAGTCACTCTGGAAACACCATATATTTT